This passage covers 10 T cell receptor beta chains from one sample sequenced in a study of vaccination effects on CD4 cells after COVID-19. Some clones are missing from TCRdb's copy, which holds only in-frame ones; the method was immunoSEQ multiplex PCR. There are 30,000 to 40,000 clones in the sample; around three fifths occur only once, and 8% to 9% lies in the top ten. Peptide-pool stimulation followed by sequencing identified expanded antigen-specific CD4+ clonotypes in the ViraFEST assay. It was after approximately 10 days of culture that CD4+ T cells were isolated. Each participant received a vaccine that was either BNT162b2 or mRNA-1273, given as two doses. The antigens of these receptors remain unknown. The sample was CD4+ T cells from PBMCs cultured with SARS-CoV-2 spike peptides, taken after COVID-19 vaccination. Source of these receptors: a human donor who received a COVID-19 vaccine.

The chain combines TRBV6-6 with TRBJ1-1; possible D gene TRBD1, 6 bases. V was clipped by 0 bases and J by 1 base, with 6 bases between them. The CDR3 totals 14 residues. The germline V gene encodes CDR1 MNHNY and CDR2 SVGAGI (reference sequence). The CDR3 DNA reads as TGTGCCAGCAGTTACTCCAGGGGGAACACTGAAGCTTTCTTT. Translated, it gives CASSYSRGNTEAFF.

The chain links TRBV24-1 to TRBJ2-7; D assignment may be TRBD1 or TRBD2 (6 bases each). The V end lost 5 bases, the J end lost 3 bases, and 13 bases lay between the germline ends. Germline lookup yields CDR1 KGHDR and CDR2 SFDVKD. The CDR3 runs 14 residues. CDR3 sequence reads: CATSATGGFYEQYF. The CDR3, as DNA: TGTGCCACCAGTGCGACCGGGGGCTTCTACGAGCAGTACTTC.

The chain recombines TRBV9 with TRBJ1-5; D not certain. The CDR3 runs to 13 residues. Germline V gene data show CDR1 as SGDLS and CDR2 as YYNGEE. V lost 4 bases and J lost 0, with 5 bases in between. The CDR3 DNA sequence: TGTGCCAGCAGCAGCAATAGCAATCAGCCCCAGCATTTT. This translates into CASSSNSNQPQHF.

V usage is TRBV9 and J usage is TRBJ2-2, with 7 bases identical to TRBD1. After removal of 2 bases from V and 3 bases from J, the junction contained 10 bases not matched to a gene. Germline V gene lookup returns CDR1 SGDLS and CDR2 YYNGEE. This CDR3 contains 17 residues. The chain's CDR3 is CASSVSRDSLDTGELFF. The CDR3 DNA is TGTGCCAGCAGCGTCAGCCGGGACAGCCTTGACACCGGGGAGCTGTTTTTT.

This clone was seen a handful of times. The chain joins TRBV11-3 to TRBJ2-3, with a tentative D call TRBD2 (7 bases). This CDR3 comprises 19 residues. V lost 4 bases, J lost 0 bases, and 23 bases lay in between. CDR1 SGHNT and CDR2 YENEEA come from the germline V gene. The CDR3 sequence: CASSYTQGGGISSTDTQYF. CDR3 bases: TGTGCCAGCAGCTATACCCAGGGAGGGGGTATAAGTAGCACAGATACGCAGTATTTT.

The V gene is TRBV5-4, the J gene TRBJ2-7; D gene unclear. The CDR3 has 12 amino acids. CDR1 SGHNT and CDR2 YYREEE come from the germline V gene (reference sequence). Trimming stripped 3 bases from V and 1 base from J, with 5 bases between. This CDR3 reads CASSYSSYEQYF. The CDR3 DNA reads TGTGCCAGCAGCTATTCATCCTACGAGCAGTACTTC.

The CDR3 here is CASSQDRTGKEETQYF. CDR3 in DNA: TGTGCCAGCAGCCAAGATAGGACAGGGAAGGAGGAGACCCAGTACTTC. The V and J genes are TRBV3-1 (or the pseudogene TRBV3-2) and TRBJ2-5; 8 bases map to TRBD1. This CDR3 region has 16 residues. Germline V gene sequence: CDR1 LGHDT, CDR2 YNNKEL (reference sequence). V lost 0 bases, J lost 5 bases, and 8 bases stayed unmatched.

This clone was detected a few times. The CDR3 here is CASRDDRGATREKLFF. CDR3 sequence (DNA): TGTGCCAGCAGGGACGATCGGGGGGCGACGAGAGAAAAACTGTTTTTT. V and J are TRBV28 and TRBJ1-4; D might be TRBD1 (6 bases). V gave up 6 bases and J gave up 8 bases, with 22 bases separating them. The CDR3 length is 16 residues. CDR1 MDHEN and CDR2 SYDVKM come from the germline V gene.

The genes are TRBV10-1 and TRBJ2-1; TRBD2 matches at 7 bases. Trimming at V came to 6 bases and at J to 9 bases, leaving 11 bases not matched to a gene. The CDR3 covers 14 residues. Germline values: CDR1 WNHNN, CDR2 SYGVQD (reference sequence). This CDR3 reads CASSSSGKFTEQFF. In DNA, the CDR3 is TGCGCCAGCAGCTCTAGCGGCAAATTCACTGAGCAGTTCTTC.

The V gene is TRBV5-1, the J gene TRBJ2-1; 9 bases match TRBD1. From germline, CDR1 is SGHRS and CDR2 YFSETQ. V dropped 1 base and J dropped 7; count of bases not matched to a gene: 9. This CDR3 comprises 16 residues. The CDR3 nucleotides read TGCGCCAGCAGCTTGTTCCCGTCCGGGACAGGGAATGAGCAGTTCTTC. It yields the protein CASSLFPSGTGNEQFF.